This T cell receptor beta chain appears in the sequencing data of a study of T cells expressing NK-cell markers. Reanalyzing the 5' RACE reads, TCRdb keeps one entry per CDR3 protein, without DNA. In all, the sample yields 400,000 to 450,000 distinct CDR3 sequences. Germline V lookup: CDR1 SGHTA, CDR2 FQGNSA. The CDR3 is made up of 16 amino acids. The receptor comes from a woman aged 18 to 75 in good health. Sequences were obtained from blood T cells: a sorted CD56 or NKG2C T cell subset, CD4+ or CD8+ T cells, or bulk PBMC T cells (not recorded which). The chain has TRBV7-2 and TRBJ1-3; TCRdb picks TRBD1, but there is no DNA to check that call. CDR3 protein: CASSDPRTGVGNTIYF. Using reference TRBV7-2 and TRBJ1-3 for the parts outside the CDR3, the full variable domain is GAGVSQSPSNKVTEKGKDVELRCDPISGHTALYWYRQSLGQGLEFLIYFQGNSAPDKSGLPSDRFSAERTGGSVSTLTIQRTQQEDSAVYLCASSDPRTGVGNTIYFGEGSWLTVV.